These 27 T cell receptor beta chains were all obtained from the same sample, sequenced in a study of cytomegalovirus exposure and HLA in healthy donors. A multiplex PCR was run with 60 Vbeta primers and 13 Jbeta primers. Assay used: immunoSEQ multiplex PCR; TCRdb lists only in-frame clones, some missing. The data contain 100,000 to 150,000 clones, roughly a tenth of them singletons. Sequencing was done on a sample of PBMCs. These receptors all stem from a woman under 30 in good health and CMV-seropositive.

CDR3 sequence reads: CASSQGGFEQFF. The CDR3 DNA reads TGTGCCAGCAGCCAAGGTGGCTTTGAGCAGTTCTTC. V gene TRBV14 combines with J gene TRBJ2-1; no definite D call. CDR3 size: 12 residues. Looked up from germline, CDR1 is SGHDN and CDR2 is FVKESK. Trimming left V 1 base short and J 9 bases short, with 7 bases between.

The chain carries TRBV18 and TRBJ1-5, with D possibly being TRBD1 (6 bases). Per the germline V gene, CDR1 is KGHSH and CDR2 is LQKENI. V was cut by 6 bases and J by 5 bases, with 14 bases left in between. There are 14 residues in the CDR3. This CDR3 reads CASSPDGGHQPQHF. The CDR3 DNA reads TGTGCCAGCTCTCCAGACGGGGGGCATCAGCCCCAGCATTTT.

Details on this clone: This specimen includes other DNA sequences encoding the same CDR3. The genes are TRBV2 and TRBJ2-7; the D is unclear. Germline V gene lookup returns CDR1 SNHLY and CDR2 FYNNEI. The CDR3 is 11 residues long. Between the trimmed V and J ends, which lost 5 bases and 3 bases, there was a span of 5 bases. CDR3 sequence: CASSPIYEQYF. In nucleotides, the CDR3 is TGTGCCAGCAGTCCAATCTACGAGCAGTACTTC.

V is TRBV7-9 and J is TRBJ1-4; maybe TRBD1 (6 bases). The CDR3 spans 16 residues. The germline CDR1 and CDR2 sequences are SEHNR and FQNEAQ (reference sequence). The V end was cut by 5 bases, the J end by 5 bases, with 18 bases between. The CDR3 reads CASSTGQSFRNEKLFF. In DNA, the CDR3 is TGTGCCAGCAGCACCGGACAGAGTTTTCGGAATGAAAAACTGTTTTTT. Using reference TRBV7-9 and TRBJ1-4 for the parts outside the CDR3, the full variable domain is DTGVSQNPRHKITKRGQNVTFRCDPISEHNRLYWYRQTLGQGPEFLTYFQNEAQLEKSRLLSDRFSAERPKGSFSTLEIQRTEQGDSAMYLCASSTGQSFRNEKLFFGSGTQLSVL.

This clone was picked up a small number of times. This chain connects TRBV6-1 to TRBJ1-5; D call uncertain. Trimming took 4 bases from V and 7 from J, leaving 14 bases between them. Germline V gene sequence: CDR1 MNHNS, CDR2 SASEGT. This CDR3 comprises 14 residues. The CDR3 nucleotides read TGTGCCAGCAGTGTCCTCCGGGGAGAGCAGCCCCAGCATTTT. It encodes CASSVLRGEQPQHF.

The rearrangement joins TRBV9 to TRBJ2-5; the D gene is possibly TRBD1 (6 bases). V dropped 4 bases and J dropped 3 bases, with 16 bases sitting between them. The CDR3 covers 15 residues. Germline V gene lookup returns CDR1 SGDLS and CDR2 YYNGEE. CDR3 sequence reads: CASSPMGTSKETQYF. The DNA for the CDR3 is TGTGCCAGCAGCCCTATGGGGACATCCAAAGAGACCCAGTACTTC. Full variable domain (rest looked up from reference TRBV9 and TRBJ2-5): DSGVTQTPKHLITATGQRVTLRCSPRSGDLSVYWYQQSLDQGLQFLIQYYNGEERAKGNILERFSAQQFPDLHSELNLSSLELGDSALYFCASSPMGTSKETQYFGPGTRLLVL.

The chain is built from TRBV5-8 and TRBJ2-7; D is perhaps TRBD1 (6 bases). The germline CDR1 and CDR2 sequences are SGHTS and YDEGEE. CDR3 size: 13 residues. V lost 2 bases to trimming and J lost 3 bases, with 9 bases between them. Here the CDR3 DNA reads TGTGCCAGCAGCTTTGAGGGGGACTACGAGCAGTACTTC. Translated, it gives CASSFEGDYEQYF.

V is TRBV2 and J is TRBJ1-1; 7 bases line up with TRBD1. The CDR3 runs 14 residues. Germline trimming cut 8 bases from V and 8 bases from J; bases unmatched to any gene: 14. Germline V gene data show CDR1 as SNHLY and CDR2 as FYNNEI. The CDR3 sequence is CASLWTGGLREAFF. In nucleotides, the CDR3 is TGTGCCAGCTTATGGACAGGTGGGTTGAGGGAAGCTTTCTTT. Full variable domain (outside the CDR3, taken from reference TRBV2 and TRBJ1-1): EPEVTQTPSHQVTQMGQEVILRCVPISNHLYFYWYRQILGQKVEFLVSFYNNEISEKSEIFDDQFSVERPDGSNFTLKIRSTKLEDSAMYFCASLWTGGLREAFFGQGTRLTVV.

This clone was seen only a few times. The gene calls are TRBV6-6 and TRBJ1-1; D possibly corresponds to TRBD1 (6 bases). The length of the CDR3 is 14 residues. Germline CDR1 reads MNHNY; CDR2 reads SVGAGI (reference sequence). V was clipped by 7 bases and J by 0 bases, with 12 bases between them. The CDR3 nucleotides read TGTGCCAGCACTTTTAGACAGGTGAACACTGAAGCTTTCTTT. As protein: CASTFRQVNTEAFF.

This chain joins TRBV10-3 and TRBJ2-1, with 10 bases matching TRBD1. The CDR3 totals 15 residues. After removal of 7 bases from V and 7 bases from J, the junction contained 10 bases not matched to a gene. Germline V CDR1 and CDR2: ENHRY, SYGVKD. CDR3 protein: CAITRIGQGGNEQFF. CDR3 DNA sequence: TGTGCCATCACCCGTATCGGACAGGGGGGGAATGAGCAGTTCTTC.

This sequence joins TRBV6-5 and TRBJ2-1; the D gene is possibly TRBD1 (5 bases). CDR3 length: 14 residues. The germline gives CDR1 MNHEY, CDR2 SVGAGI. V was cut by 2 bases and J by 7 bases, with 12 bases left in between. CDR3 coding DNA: TGTGCCAGCAGTTACGGGGTTAGGGGTAATGAGCAGTTCTTC. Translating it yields CASSYGVRGNEQFF.

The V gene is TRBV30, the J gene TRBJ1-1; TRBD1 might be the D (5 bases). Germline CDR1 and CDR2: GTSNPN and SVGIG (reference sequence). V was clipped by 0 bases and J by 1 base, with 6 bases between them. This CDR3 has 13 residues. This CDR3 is CAWSVQENTEAFF. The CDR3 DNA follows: TGTGCCTGGAGTGTACAGGAGAACACTGAAGCTTTCTTT.

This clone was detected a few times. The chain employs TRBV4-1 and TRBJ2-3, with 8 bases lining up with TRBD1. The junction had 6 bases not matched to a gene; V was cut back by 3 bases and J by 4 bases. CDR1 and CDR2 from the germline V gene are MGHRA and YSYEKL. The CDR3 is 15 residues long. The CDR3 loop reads CASSQLLTGADTQYF. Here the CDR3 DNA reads TGCGCCAGCAGCCAGCTCCTGACAGGGGCAGATACGCAGTATTTT.

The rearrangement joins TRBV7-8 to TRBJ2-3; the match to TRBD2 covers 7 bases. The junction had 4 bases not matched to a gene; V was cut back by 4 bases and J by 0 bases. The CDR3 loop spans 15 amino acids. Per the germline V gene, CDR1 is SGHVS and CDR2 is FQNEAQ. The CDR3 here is CASSSYSGSTDTQYF. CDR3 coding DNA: TGTGCCAGCAGCTCCTATAGCGGGAGCACAGATACGCAGTATTTT.

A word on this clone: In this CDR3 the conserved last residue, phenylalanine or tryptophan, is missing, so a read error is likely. CDR3: CASSPKTNIKANYGYTV. The CDR3 region has the DNA TGTGCCAGCTCGCCGAAAACAAATATAAAGGCTAACTATGGCTACACCGTC. The V and J genes are TRBV18 and TRBJ1-2; D ambiguous. Deletions cut 6 bases from V and 0 bases from J, with 20 bases between. This CDR3 spans 17 amino acids. The germline V gene has CDR1 KGHSH and CDR2 LQKENI.

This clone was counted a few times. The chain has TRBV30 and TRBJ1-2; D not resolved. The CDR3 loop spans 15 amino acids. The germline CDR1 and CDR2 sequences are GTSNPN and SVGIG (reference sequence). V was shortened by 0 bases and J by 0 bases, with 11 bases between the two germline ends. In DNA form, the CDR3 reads TGTGCCTGGAGTGTACGGCAGGCAGCTAACTATGGCTACACCTTC. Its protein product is CAWSVRQAANYGYTF.

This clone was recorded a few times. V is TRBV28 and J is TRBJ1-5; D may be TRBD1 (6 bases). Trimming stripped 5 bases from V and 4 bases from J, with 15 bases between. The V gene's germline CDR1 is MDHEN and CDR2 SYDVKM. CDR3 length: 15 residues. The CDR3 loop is CASSLQGPPNQPQHF. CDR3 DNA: TGTGCCAGCAGTCTTCAGGGGCCACCTAATCAGCCCCAGCATTTT.

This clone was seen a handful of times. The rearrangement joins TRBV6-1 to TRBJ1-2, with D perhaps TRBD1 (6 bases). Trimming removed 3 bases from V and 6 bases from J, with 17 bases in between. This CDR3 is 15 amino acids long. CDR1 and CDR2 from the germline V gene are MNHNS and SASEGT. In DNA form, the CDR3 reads TGTGCCAGCAGTGATTCATGGACAGTGGGAAATGGCTACACCTTC. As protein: CASSDSWTVGNGYTF.

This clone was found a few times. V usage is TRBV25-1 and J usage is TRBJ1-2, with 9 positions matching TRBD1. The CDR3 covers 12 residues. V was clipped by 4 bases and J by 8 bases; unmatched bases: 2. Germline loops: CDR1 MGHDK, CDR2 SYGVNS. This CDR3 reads CASSGTGAGYTF. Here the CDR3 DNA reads TGTGCCAGCAGTGGGACAGGGGCCGGCTACACCTTC.

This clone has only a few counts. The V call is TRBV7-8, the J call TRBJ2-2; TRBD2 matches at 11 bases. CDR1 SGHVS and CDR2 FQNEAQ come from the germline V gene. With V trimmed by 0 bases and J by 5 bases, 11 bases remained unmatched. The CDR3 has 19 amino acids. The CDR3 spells CASSLALYIAGGLTGELFF. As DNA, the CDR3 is TGTGCCAGCAGCTTAGCGCTATATATAGCGGGAGGGCTTACCGGGGAGCTGTTTTTT.

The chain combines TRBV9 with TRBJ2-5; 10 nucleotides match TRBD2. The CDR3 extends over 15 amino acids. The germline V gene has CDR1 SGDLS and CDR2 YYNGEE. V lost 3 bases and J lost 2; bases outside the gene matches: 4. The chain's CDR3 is CASSGGLAVQETQYF. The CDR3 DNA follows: TGTGCCAGCAGCGGAGGACTAGCGGTTCAAGAGACCCAGTACTTC.

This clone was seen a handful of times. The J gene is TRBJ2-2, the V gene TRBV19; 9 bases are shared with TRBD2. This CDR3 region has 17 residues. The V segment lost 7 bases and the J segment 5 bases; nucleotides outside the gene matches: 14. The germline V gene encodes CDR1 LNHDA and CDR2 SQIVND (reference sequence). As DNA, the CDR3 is TGTGCCAGTACCGACGGTGGCGGGAGGGGGTATACCGGGGAGCTGTTTTTT. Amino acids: CASTDGGGRGYTGELFF.

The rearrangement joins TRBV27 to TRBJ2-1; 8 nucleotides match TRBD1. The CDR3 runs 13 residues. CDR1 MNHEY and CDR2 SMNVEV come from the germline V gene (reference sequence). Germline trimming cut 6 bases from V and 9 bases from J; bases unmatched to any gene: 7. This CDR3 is CASRGQGISEQFF. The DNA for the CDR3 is TGTGCCAGCAGAGGACAGGGAATTAGTGAGCAGTTCTTC.

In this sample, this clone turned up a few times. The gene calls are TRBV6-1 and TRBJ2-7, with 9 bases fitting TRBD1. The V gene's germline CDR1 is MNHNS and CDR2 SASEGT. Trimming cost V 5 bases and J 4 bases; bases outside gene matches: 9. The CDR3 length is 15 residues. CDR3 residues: CASSTNRGRRYEQYF. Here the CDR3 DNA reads TGTGCCAGCAGTACTAACAGGGGGCGCAGATACGAGCAGTACTTC.

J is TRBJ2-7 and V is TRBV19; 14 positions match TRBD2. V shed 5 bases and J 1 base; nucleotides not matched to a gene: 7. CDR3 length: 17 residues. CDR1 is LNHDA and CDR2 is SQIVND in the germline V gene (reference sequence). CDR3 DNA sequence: TGTGCCAGTAGTCAATGGACTAGCGGGAGGTCTTCCTACGAGCAGTACTTC. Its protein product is CASSQWTSGRSSYEQYF. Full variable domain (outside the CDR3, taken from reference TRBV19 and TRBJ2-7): DGGITQSPKYLFRKEGQNVTLSCEQNLNHDAMYWYRQDPGQGLRLIYYSQIVNDFQKGDIAEGYSVSREKKESFPLTVTSAQKNPTAFYLCASSQWTSGRSSYEQYFGPGTRLTVT.

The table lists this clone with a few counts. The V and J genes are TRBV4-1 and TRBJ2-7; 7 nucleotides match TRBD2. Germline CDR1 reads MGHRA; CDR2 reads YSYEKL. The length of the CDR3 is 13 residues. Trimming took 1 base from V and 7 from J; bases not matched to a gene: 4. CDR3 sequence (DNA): TGCGCCAGCAGCCAAGTTGACGGGGGGGAGCAGTACTTC. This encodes CASSQVDGGEQYF.

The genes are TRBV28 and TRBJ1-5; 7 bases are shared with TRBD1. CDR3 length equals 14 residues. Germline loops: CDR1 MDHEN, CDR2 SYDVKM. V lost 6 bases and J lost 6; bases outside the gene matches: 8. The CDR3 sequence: CASRPTGSGQPQHF. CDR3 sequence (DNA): TGTGCCAGCAGGCCGACAGGGTCGGGTCAGCCCCAGCATTTT.